These 2 T cell receptor beta chains share one sample of origin, sequenced in a study of human T cells and chemical hapten exposure (dated by TCRdb to about 2021). The method behind the library was RACE. For sequencing, a NextSeq 500 was employed. TCRdb itself trimmed the public reads at Q25 with fastp, ran MiXCR and retained productive beta chains. Rows matching on CDR3 protein sequence are summarized as one entry with the most common DNA and genes. The sample table records about 190,000 distinct CDR3 sequences; more than 20% of these occur just once. The ten largest clones add up to 2% to 2.5% of the sample. The sample's time point label, in plain terms: patch test 3, about 24 weeks after DPC sensitization. This sample's treatment or condition label indicates: therapeutic diphenylcyclopropenone sensitization with weekly scalp DPC. The material was whole blood, obtained in connection with sensitization to the hapten diphenylcyclopropenone (DPC). These receptors were obtained from a woman aged 40 to 50 with alopecia areata. Some clones in this sample may be carry-over from other donors' samples.

The gene calls are TRBV5-5 and TRBJ1-6, with D perhaps matching TRBD1 (6 bases). The ends were cut back, 0 bases at V and 6 bases at J, with 10 bases in the middle. CDR1 is SGHKS, CDR2 YYEKEE, per germline (reference sequence). The CDR3 length is 15 residues. CDR3 in amino acids: CASSLEGGFNSPLHF. The CDR3 DNA follows: TGTGCCAGCAGCTTGGAGGGGGGCTTTAATTCACCCCTCCACTTT.

In this sample, this clonotype turned up a few times. The gene calls are TRBV4-3 and TRBJ1-3; D unresolved. The germline V gene encodes CDR1 LGHNA and CDR2 YSLEER. The CDR3 has 13 amino acids. V lost 0 bases and J lost 5, with 5 bases in between. CDR3 sequence: CASSQDLRNTIYF. The CDR3 region has the DNA TGCGCCAGCAGCCAAGATCTCCGAAACACCATATATTTT.